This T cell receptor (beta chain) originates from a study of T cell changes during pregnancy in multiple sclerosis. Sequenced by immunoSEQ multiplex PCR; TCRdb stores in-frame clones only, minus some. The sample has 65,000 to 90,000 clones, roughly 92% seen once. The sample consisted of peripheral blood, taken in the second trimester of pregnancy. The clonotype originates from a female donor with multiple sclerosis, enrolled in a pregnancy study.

CDR3 in amino acids: CASSQPPGQGYNEQFF. In DNA, the CDR3 is TGTGCCAGTAGTCAACCTCCGGGACAGGGCTACAATGAGCAGTTCTTC. The chain couples TRBV19 to TRBJ2-1; 9 bases line up with TRBD1. Germline V lookup: CDR1 LNHDA, CDR2 SQIVND (reference sequence). V shed 5 bases, J shed 3 bases, and the junction held 8 bases outside the gene matches. The CDR3 contains 16 residues.